These T cell receptor beta chains were read from a single sample in a study of OX40 agonist ivuxolimab in advanced cancers. Sequencing was performed with immunoSEQ multiplex PCR; in TCRdb, only in-frame clones are kept and a portion is missing. In the table there are tens of thousands of clones, roughly 91% of which are singletons. Material: CD4+ or CD8+ T cells sorted from blood, obtained in a trial of the OX40 agonist ivuxolimab. The receptors here all came from an adult with an advanced solid tumor such as melanoma, head and neck, liver or kidney cancer. Each CDR3 is given with its conserved first and last residue. The order of the fields is D gene, V gene, clone size, J gene, CDR3 DNA, CDR3 protein. D genes are given only for firm matches. Expanded clones get a size class; other rows say once, few or many, or leave the size out.

TRBD1,TRBV9,NA,TRBJ1-1,TGTGCCAGCAGCCCCCGGGACAGGGGGAGCCCTGAAGCTTTCTTT,CASSPRDRGSPEAFF
NA,TRBV2,NA,TRBJ1-1,TGTGCCACCGTACCCGGCGGGGCGAAAGGCACTGAAGCTTTCTTT,CATVPGGAKGTEAFF
NA,TRBV5-6,few,TRBJ2-1,TGTGCCAGCAGCTTCGGTGGGGAGCAGTTCTTC,CASSFGGEQFF
NA,TRBV27,NA,TRBJ1-2,TGTGCCAGCAGTTTATCGATCAAGGCAGGGGCGTACTATGGCTACACCTTC,CASSLSIKAGAYYGYTF
NA,TRBV19,NA,TRBJ2-6,TGTGCCAGTAGCGTAATCGGGAGTTCTGGGGCCAACGTCCTGACTTTC,CASSVIGSSGANVLTF
TRBD2,TRBV28,NA,TRBJ2-7,TGTGCCAGCAGGTTGAAGGGACTAGCGGGAGAGATCTACGAGCAGTACTTC,CASRLKGLAGEIYEQYF
NA,TRBV6-5,NA,TRBJ1-1,TGTGCCAGCAGTTACCGGGGGTACGGGAACACTGAAGCTTTCTTT,CASSYRGYGNTEAFF
NA,TRBV6-4,NA,TRBJ2-3,TGTGCCAGCAGTGACTCGAGGGGGGGCGCAGATACGCAGTATTTT,CASSDSRGGADTQYF
NA,TRBV29-1,NA,TRBJ2-1,TGCAGCGTCGAACATCCCTACAATGAGCAGTTCTTC,CSVEHPYNEQFF
NA,TRBV19,NA,TRBJ1-4,TGTGCCAGTAGTCCCGGCCCGCGGGGCCCTCTTAATGAAAAACTGTTTTTT,CASSPGPRGPLNEKLFF
NA,TRBV11-3,NA,TRBJ1-1,TGTGCCAGCAGCTTAGGTGGGACAAGCACTGAAGCTTTCTTT,CASSLGGTSTEAFF
NA,TRBV28,NA,TRBJ1-6,TGTGCCAGCAGTATATCCGGGCCTACCTATAATTCACCCCTCCACTTT,CASSISGPTYNSPLHF
TRBD2,TRBV9,NA,TRBJ2-1,TGTGCCAGCAGCGTAGGACTAGCGGGGCTCTCCGATGAGCAGTTCTTC,CASSVGLAGLSDEQFF
TRBD1,TRBV5-5,once,TRBJ1-6,TGTGCCAGCAGCTTGGACAGGGGGCGGTATAATTCACCCCTCCACTTT,CASSLDRGRYNSPLHF
TRBD1,TRBV28,few,TRBJ1-4,TGTGCCAGCAGTTTAGGACAGGGGTGGGCTGGGGAAAAACTGTTTTTT,CASSLGQGWAGEKLFF
TRBD2,TRBV27,NA,TRBJ2-1,TGTGCCAGCAGTTTTGCTACTAGCGGGAGAGGTGAGCAGTTCTTC,CASSFATSGRGEQFF
NA,TRBV12-5,NA,TRBJ2-7,TGTGCTAGTGGTTTAGCCGAGCAGTACTTC,CASGLAEQYF
TRBD1,TRBV19,NA,TRBJ2-7,TGTGCCAGTAGTATGGGACAGCGGTTCGGCGAGCAGTACTTC,CASSMGQRFGEQYF
TRBD1,TRBV5-4,NA,TRBJ2-5,TGTGCCAGCAGCTTACCGGACAGGGGGCAAGAGACCCAGTACTTC,CASSLPDRGQETQYF
NA,TRBV25-1,NA,TRBJ1-6,TGTGCCAGCAGTGAATATGAGGGTAGACCCCTCCACTTT,CASSEYEGRPLHF
TRBD2,TRBV13,NA,TRBJ2-1,TGTGCCAGCCCCTTAGCGGGAGAACCCAATGAGCAGTTCTTC,CASPLAGEPNEQFF
NA,TRBV27,NA,TRBJ1-1,TGTGCCAGCCGTCGTTTAGGGGGGAACACTGAAGCTTTCTTT,CASRRLGGNTEAFF
TRBD1,TRBV27,few,TRBJ2-7,TGTGCCAGCAGCTCCGGACAGGGAGCCTTTTACGAGCAGTACTTC,CASSSGQGAFYEQYF
NA,TRBV7-2,NA,TRBJ2-7,TGTGCCAGCAGCCCCACAGGTCCGGGCGAGCAGTACTTC,CASSPTGPGEQYF
NA,TRBV5-6,NA,TRBJ2-2,TGTGCCAGCAGCTACGCGGCGAACACCGGGGAGCTGTTTTTT,CASSYAANTGELFF
TRBD2,TRBV29-1,NA,TRBJ2-3,TGCAGCGGTTGGGGGGGGGATACGCAGTATTTT,CSGWGGDTQYF
NA,TRBV4-3,NA,TRBJ2-7,TGCGCCAGCAGCCAAGATGGGGATTCCTACGAGCAGTACTTC,CASSQDGDSYEQYF
NA,TRBV29-1,NA,TRBJ2-2,TGCAGCGCTCGACCGCGCGGGGAGCTGTTTTTT,CSARPRGELFF
NA,TRBV7-2,NA,TRBJ2-7,TGTGCCAGCAGCCCACCCTGGGGGGGGGCCTCCTACGAGCAGTACTTC,CASSPPWGGASYEQYF
NA,TRBV6-5,NA,TRBJ2-7,TGTGCCAGCAGTTCTCCCCGGGACACCTCCTACGAGCAGTACTTC,CASSSPRDTSYEQYF
TRBD1,TRBV28,NA,TRBJ2-7,TGTGCCAGCAGTGGAGACAGGGGATTGTACGAGCAGTACTTC,CASSGDRGLYEQYF
NA,TRBV6-5,NA,TRBJ2-5,TGTGCCAGCATGGGGGGCCCCTCGTACCAAGAGACCCAGTACTTC,CASMGGPSYQETQYF
NA,TRBV5-4,NA,TRBJ2-7,TGTGCCAGCAGCCCCTACGACGGCTACGAGCAGTACTTC,CASSPYDGYEQYF
TRBD2,TRBV6-5,NA,TRBJ2-1,TGTGCCAGCGGCACTAGCGGGGCATACAATGAGCAGTTCTTC,CASGTSGAYNEQFF
NA,TRBV4-1,NA,TRBJ2-1,TGCGCCAGCGGGGAGCTGCAATCGGATGAGCAGTTCTTC,CASGELQSDEQFF
NA,TRBV5-4,NA,TRBJ2-7,TGTGCCAGCAGCTACTCACTAGTGACCGACGAGCAGTACTTC,CASSYSLVTDEQYF
NA,TRBV6-5,NA,TRBJ1-2,TGTGCCAGCAGTTACTCGATTGGGATCACTGGCTACACCTTC,CASSYSIGITGYTF
TRBD1,TRBV2,NA,TRBJ2-3,TGTGCCAGCAGCACCGGGACAGGTGCAGATACGCAGTATTTT,CASSTGTGADTQYF
NA,TRBV5-4,few,TRBJ1-1,TGTGCCAGCAGCTTACCGACTAGAACTGAAGCTTTCTTT,CASSLPTRTEAFF
NA,TRBV4-3,NA,TRBJ2-7,TGCGCCAGCAGCCAAGATTACTTAGTACAGGGCCTCTACGAGCAGTACTTC,CASSQDYLVQGLYEQYF
NA,TRBV2,NA,TRBJ1-2,TGTGCCAGCAAGGGCTATGGCTACACCTTC,CASKGYGYTF
NA,TRBV4-1,NA,TRBJ2-4,TGCGCCAGCAGCCAAGAAAAGGGCCTTGGGGACATTCAGTACTTC,CASSQEKGLGDIQYF
NA,TRBV10-2,few,TRBJ1-5,TGCGCCAGCAGTGAGTCGCCGCTCCCCGGGAATCAGCCCCAGCATTTT,CASSESPLPGNQPQHF
TRBD1,TRBV7-6,NA,TRBJ2-7,TGTGCCAGCGGGGACAGCCAAAGCTCCTACGAGCAGTACTTC,CASGDSQSSYEQYF
TRBD1,TRBV9,NA,TRBJ2-5,TGTGCCAGCAGCTCATCTGGACAGGGGGCGGCCTTTTTCGAGACCCAGTACTTC,CASSSSGQGAAFFETQYF
TRBD2,TRBV27,NA,TRBJ2-1,TGTGCCAGCAGTTCGGGAGGCGGGAATGAGCAGTTCTTC,CASSSGGGNEQFF
NA,TRBV11-2,NA,TRBJ1-2,TGTGCCAGCAGCTTGGGGACGGCCCCTAACTATGGCTACACCTTC,CASSLGTAPNYGYTF
NA,TRBV30,few,TRBJ2-7,TGTGCCTGGAGTGACAATCACTACGAGCAGTACTTC,CAWSDNHYEQYF
NA,TRBV19,NA,TRBJ2-4,TGTGCCAGTACTGTTGGGGTTGGAAACATTCAGTACTTC,CASTVGVGNIQYF
TRBD2,TRBV11-2,NA,TRBJ2-7,TGTGCCAGCAGCTACACTAGCGGGGGGGCTTTAAGCGAGCAGTACTTC,CASSYTSGGALSEQYF
TRBD1,TRBV27,NA,TRBJ2-7,TGTGCCAGCAGTGGCTGGGACAGGGGGCTTAACGAGCAGTACTTC,CASSGWDRGLNEQYF
NA,TRBV19,few,TRBJ1-1,TGTGCCACTAAATTGAGACAGCGGAACACTGAAGCTTTCTTT,CATKLRQRNTEAFF
NA,TRBV27,NA,TRBJ2-5,TGTGCCAGCAGTTTAGTAGGAGGCGGGGAGACCCAGTACTTC,CASSLVGGGETQYF